This T cell receptor (beta chain) emerged from a study of blood T cells in healthy people across ages. Primed by a sample-barcoded 5' primer and a J-beta primer mix, a second PCR proceeded for roughly 7 to 11 cycles. TCRdb re-analysed the 5' RACE reads in MiXCR, keeping a single row per CDR3 protein. The table lists more than 550,000 distinct CDR3 sequences, about 24% of them singletons. In its sample, this clonotype was seen many times. Sequenced input: blood. The receptor comes from a man between 65 and 80 years old in good health.

In DNA form, the CDR3 reads TGCGCCAGCAGCCAAGATCGGGGCAGAACCTCTGGTGGCTACACCTTC. It yields the protein CASSQDRGRTSGGYTF. The chain has TRBV4-3 and TRBJ1-2, with D possibly TRBD1 on 5 matching bases. CDR1 is LGHNA and CDR2 is YSLEER in the germline V gene. Trimming took off 0 bases at V and 7 bases at J, with 18 bases between the two ends. The CDR3 runs 16 residues.